This TCR beta chain is from a study of cytomegalovirus exposure and HLA in healthy donors. The protocol was immunoSEQ multiplex PCR, while the TCRdb copy is restricted to in-frame clones and leaves out a portion. The table includes fewer than 400,000 clones, approximately 85% detected once. The approximately 120-subject validation cohort, separate from the 666-subject first cohort, included the donors. The V gene lost 0 bases and the J gene lost 3 bases, with 15 bases spanning the gap. The CDR3 runs to 18 residues. Germline-derived CDR1 and CDR2 are SGHNT and YENEEA. The clonotype comes from a young man in good health and CMV-seronegative. Material for sequencing was PBMCs. J is TRBJ1-6 and V is TRBV11-3, with D possibly TRBD1 on 6 matching bases. CDR3: CASSLDKGFRGYNSPLHF. In nucleotides, the CDR3 is TGTGCCAGCAGCTTAGATAAGGGCTTCAGGGGCTATAATTCACCCCTCCACTTT.